A selection of T cell receptor beta chains follows, all from one sample in a study of T cell changes during pregnancy in multiple sclerosis. Sequenced by immunoSEQ multiplex PCR; TCRdb stores in-frame clones only, minus some. The sample includes around 99,000 clones, roughly 90% of them seen just once. The material sequenced was peripheral blood, taken in the third trimester of pregnancy. The receptor set was obtained from a female donor in good health, enrolled as a control in a pregnancy study. The CDR3 runs from the conserved cysteine through the conserved F or W. The order of the fields is V gene, D gene, J gene, clone size, CDR3 protein, CDR3 DNA. The D gene is left open where the match is weak. Rows may omit the clone size; those that give it use once, few, many or a size class.

V: TRBV4-2
D: TRBD1
J: TRBJ2-2
size: once
CDR3: CASSHYGGQGRRDTGELFF
DNA: TGTGCCAGCAGCCACTATGGAGGACAGGGCCGACGAGACACCGGGGAGCTGTTTTTT

V: TRBV7-3
D: TRBD1
J: TRBJ2-1
size: -
CDR3: CASSGGQGINNEQFF
DNA: TGTGCCAGCAGCGGGGGACAGGGAATCAACAATGAGCAGTTCTTC

V: TRBV27
D: -
J: TRBJ1-1
size: -
CDR3: CASSPGGETEAFF
DNA: TGTGCCAGCAGCCCCGGCGGTGAAACTGAAGCTTTCTTT

V: TRBV13
D: -
J: TRBJ1-1
size: -
CDR3: CASSLGVGGATEAFF
DNA: TGTGCCAGCAGCTTAGGCGTTGGAGGGGCCACTGAAGCTTTCTTT

V: TRBV21-1
D: -
J: TRBJ2-7
size: -
CDR3: CASSPDEGALFDPLYEQYF
DNA: TGTGCCAGCAGCCCCGATGAGGGGGCGCTTTTTGACCCTCTCTACGAGCAGTACTTC

V: TRBV6-5
D: -
J: TRBJ2-2
size: -
CDR3: CASSFRGSGELFF
DNA: TGTGCCAGCAGTTTCAGGGGATCCGGGGAGCTGTTTTTT

V: TRBV4-2
D: -
J: TRBJ2-3
size: -
CDR3: CASSQTTGSAGRTDTQYF
DNA: TGTGCCAGCAGCCAAACTACGGGATCGGCGGGGAGAACAGATACGCAGTATTTT

V: TRBV7-8
D: -
J: TRBJ1-2
size: once
CDR3: CASSAEGDGYGYTF
DNA: TGTGCCAGCAGCGCCGAAGGGGATGGCTATGGCTACACCTTC

V: TRBV5-5
D: TRBD1
J: TRBJ2-3
size: -
CDR3: CASSLQGPNRGFTDTQYF
DNA: TGTGCCAGCAGCTTGCAGGGCCCAAACAGGGGATTCACAGATACGCAGTATTTT

V: TRBV7-3
D: -
J: TRBJ2-1
size: -
CDR3: CASSPNGGGEQFF
DNA: TGTGCCAGCAGCCCTAACGGGGGAGGAGAGCAGTTCTTC

V: TRBV6-7
D: -
J: TRBJ2-7
size: -
CDR3: CASRYESRTVPCYEQYF
DNA: TGTGCCAGCAGATACGAATCGCGGACAGTCCCGTGCTACGAGCAGTACTTC

V: TRBV19
D: -
J: TRBJ2-7
size: -
CDR3: CASSTIPEAEQYF
DNA: TGTGCCAGTAGTACGATCCCAGAGGCCGAGCAGTACTTC

V: TRBV9
D: -
J: TRBJ2-1
size: -
CDR3: CASGAGASDEQFF
DNA: TGTGCCAGCGGGGCGGGGGCTAGCGATGAGCAGTTCTTC

V: TRBV5-4
D: TRBD2
J: TRBJ2-2
size: -
CDR3: CASSSRGLAGGLNTGELFF
DNA: TGTGCCAGCAGCTCCAGAGGACTAGCGGGGGGCTTGAACACCGGGGAGCTGTTTTTT

V: TRBV6-6
D: TRBD1
J: TRBJ2-7
size: -
CDR3: CASSSGQIYEQYF
DNA: TGTGCCAGCAGTTCGGGACAGATCTACGAGCAGTACTTC

V: TRBV6-5
D: TRBD2
J: TRBJ2-5
size: -
CDR3: CASSYEAGTETQYF
DNA: TGTGCCAGCAGTTACGAAGCGGGGACGGAGACCCAGTACTTC

V: TRBV4-3
D: TRBD1
J: TRBJ1-2
size: -
CDR3: CASSPRGTAYGYTF
DNA: TGCGCCAGCAGCCCCCGCGGGACAGCTTATGGCTACACCTTC

V: TRBV7-2
D: -
J: TRBJ1-3
size: -
CDR3: CASSLAGRGDPFSGNTIYF
DNA: TGTGCCAGCAGCTTAGCTGGGCGGGGTGACCCCTTCTCTGGAAACACCATATATTTT

V: TRBV6-5
D: -
J: TRBJ1-1
size: -
CDR3: CASSPRTTKGEAFF
DNA: TGTGCCAGCAGTCCACGAACCACCAAGGGGGAAGCTTTCTTT

V: TRBV9
D: TRBD1
J: TRBJ1-6
size: few
CDR3: CASSLDTGGSSPLHF
DNA: TGTGCCAGCAGCTTAGATACAGGGGGGAGTTCACCCCTCCACTTT

V: TRBV4-1
D: -
J: TRBJ1-1
size: -
CDR3: CASSQLEQGEPEAFF
DNA: TGCGCCAGCAGCCAACTAGAGCAGGGCGAACCTGAAGCTTTCTTT

V: TRBV6-1
D: TRBD2
J: TRBJ2-1
size: -
CDR3: CASRGLAGGSGEQFF
DNA: TGTGCCAGCAGGGGACTAGCGGGGGGATCCGGGGAGCAGTTCTTC

V: TRBV21-1
D: -
J: TRBJ2-3
size: -
CDR3: CASSMRSHLTDTQYF
DNA: TGTGCCAGCAGCATGCGGAGTCACCTCACAGATACGCAGTATTTT

V: TRBV19
D: -
J: TRBJ2-2
size: -
CDR3: CASRGGGTGELFF
DNA: TGTGCCAGTAGGGGGGGAGGCACCGGGGAGCTGTTTTTT

V: TRBV19
D: TRBD1
J: TRBJ1-1
size: -
CDR3: CASSQQGATEAFF
DNA: TGTGCCAGTAGTCAACAGGGGGCAACTGAAGCTTTCTTT

V: TRBV5-1
D: -
J: TRBJ1-4
size: -
CDR3: CASSEQGTNEKLFF
DNA: TGCGCCAGCAGTGAGCAGGGGACTAATGAAAAACTGTTTTTT

V: TRBV5-4
D: TRBD1
J: TRBJ2-1
size: -
CDR3: CASSLLGQGAYNEQFF
DNA: TGTGCCAGCAGCTTGTTAGGGCAGGGGGCCTACAATGAGCAGTTCTTC

V: TRBV7-2
D: -
J: TRBJ1-3
size: -
CDR3: CASSHGDTIYF
DNA: TGTGCCAGCAGCCACGGAGACACCATATATTTT

V: TRBV4-2
D: -
J: TRBJ1-3
size: once
CDR3: CASSQDWRTGNTIYF
DNA: TGTGCCAGCAGCCAAGATTGGAGGACTGGAAACACCATATATTTT

V: TRBV9
D: -
J: TRBJ1-3
size: -
CDR3: CASSAGLTGQGSSGNTIYF
DNA: TGTGCCAGCAGCGCAGGGCTGACCGGCCAGGGGAGTAGTGGAAACACCATATATTTT

V: TRBV19
D: -
J: TRBJ1-2
size: -
CDR3: CASSTFSTGGRYGYTF
DNA: TGTGCCAGTAGTACTTTTTCGACCGGGGGTCGGTATGGCTACACCTTC

V: TRBV5-1
D: -
J: TRBJ2-7
size: -
CDR3: CASSPDNPLYEQYF
DNA: TGCGCCAGCAGCCCGGACAATCCCCTTTACGAGCAGTACTTC

V: TRBV7-9
D: TRBD1
J: TRBJ2-3
size: -
CDR3: CASSAHTGGAGDTQYF
DNA: TGTGCCAGCAGCGCCCATACAGGGGGCGCAGGGGATACGCAGTATTTT

V: TRBV7-3
D: TRBD2
J: TRBJ2-1
size: -
CDR3: CASSPGTSGGAGEQFF
DNA: TGTGCCAGCAGCCCAGGAACAAGCGGGGGGGCCGGTGAGCAGTTCTTC

V: TRBV5-3
D: -
J: TRBJ1-1
size: -
CDR3: CARSLGIRGRNTEAFF
DNA: TGTGCCAGAAGCTTGGGGATCCGAGGCAGAAACACTGAAGCTTTCTTT

V: TRBV7-8
D: TRBD2
J: TRBJ2-1
size: -
CDR3: CASSLLTSGGARREQFF
DNA: TGTGCCAGCAGCCTATTGACTAGCGGGGGGGCCAGGCGTGAGCAGTTCTTC

V: TRBV19
D: -
J: TRBJ1-5
size: -
CDR3: CASSTPAGQQFYSNQPQHF
DNA: TGTGCCAGTAGTACCCCCGCCGGACAGCAGTTTTATAGCAATCAGCCCCAGCATTTT

V: TRBV7-9
D: -
J: TRBJ1-2
size: -
CDR3: CASSLGVVNNYGYTF
DNA: TGTGCCAGCAGCTTAGGCGTCGTCAATAACTATGGCTACACCTTC

V: TRBV18
D: TRBD1
J: TRBJ1-4
size: -
CDR3: CASSPIEGQANEKLFF
DNA: TGTGCCAGCTCACCAATAGAGGGACAGGCTAATGAAAAACTGTTTTTT

V: TRBV6-5
D: -
J: TRBJ2-7
size: -
CDR3: CASSSLGTKTYEQYF
DNA: TGTGCCAGCAGTTCCCTCGGGACAAAGACCTACGAGCAGTACTTC

V: TRBV7-2
D: -
J: TRBJ1-3
size: -
CDR3: CASSLESRTLRNTIYF
DNA: TGTGCCAGCAGCTTAGAGTCCCGGACTCTGAGAAACACCATATATTTT

V: TRBV6-5
D: -
J: TRBJ1-2
size: -
CDR3: CASSSPRDIPNYGYTF
DNA: TGTGCCAGCAGTTCCCCCAGGGACATACCCAACTATGGCTACACCTTC

V: TRBV7-8
D: TRBD1
J: TRBJ2-7
size: -
CDR3: CASSLVIGDRGEQYF
DNA: TGTGCCAGCAGCTTAGTCATAGGAGACAGGGGCGAGCAGTACTTC

V: TRBV11-3
D: TRBD2
J: TRBJ2-5
size: once
CDR3: CASSRTSFETQYF
DNA: TGTGCCAGCAGCCGGACTAGTTTCGAGACCCAGTACTTC

V: TRBV5-5
D: -
J: TRBJ1-2
size: -
CDR3: CASSPDLSVYGYTF
DNA: TGTGCCAGCAGCCCCGACTTATCCGTCTATGGCTACACCTTC

V: TRBV14
D: TRBD2
J: TRBJ2-3
size: -
CDR3: CASSPRGVGTDTQYF
DNA: TGTGCCAGCAGCCCCCGGGGGGTTGGAACAGATACGCAGTATTTT

V: TRBV11-2
D: TRBD2
J: TRBJ2-2
size: -
CDR3: CASTVGLAGGTGELFF
DNA: TGTGCCAGCACCGTCGGACTAGCGGGAGGCACCGGGGAGCTGTTTTTT

V: TRBV9
D: TRBD2
J: TRBJ2-5
size: -
CDR3: CASSPSGGARETQYF
DNA: TGTGCCAGCAGCCCTAGCGGGGGGGCTCGGGAGACCCAGTACTTC

V: TRBV11-2
D: -
J: TRBJ1-1
size: -
CDR3: CASSSAGVRYVVTEAFF
DNA: TGTGCCAGCAGCTCAGCCGGGGTGAGGTACGTGGTCACTGAAGCTTTCTTT

V: TRBV4-2
D: -
J: TRBJ1-2
size: -
CDR3: CASSQVDRVAGDYGYTF
DNA: TGTGCCAGCAGCCAAGTAGATCGAGTGGCGGGCGACTATGGCTACACCTTC

V: TRBV7-9
D: -
J: TRBJ1-1
size: -
CDR3: CASSNLTGPLGAFF
DNA: TGTGCCAGCAGCAACCTCACAGGGCCCCTCGGAGCTTTCTTT

V: TRBV9
D: -
J: TRBJ1-2
size: -
CDR3: CASSVEPGKLYGYTF
DNA: TGTGCCAGCAGCGTAGAACCCGGTAAACTCTATGGCTACACCTTC

V: TRBV4-3
D: -
J: TRBJ2-3
size: -
CDR3: CASGKGVSTDTQYF
DNA: TGCGCCAGCGGTAAGGGGGTGAGCACAGATACGCAGTATTTT

V: TRBV5-4
D: TRBD2
J: TRBJ2-5
size: -
CDR3: CASSLREGVLETQYF
DNA: TGTGCCAGCAGCCTCCGGGAGGGGGTGTTAGAGACCCAGTACTTC

V: TRBV19
D: -
J: TRBJ1-5
size: -
CDR3: CAGGEGWGQPQHF
DNA: TGTGCCGGAGGGGAGGGATGGGGTCAGCCCCAGCATTTT

V: TRBV6-1
D: -
J: TRBJ2-7
size: -
CDR3: CASSGLGVQEQYF
DNA: TGTGCCAGCAGTGGGTTAGGGGTCCAGGAGCAGTACTTC

V: TRBV4-3
D: -
J: TRBJ1-6
size: -
CDR3: CASSPHPTENNSPLHF
DNA: TGCGCCAGCAGCCCCCACCCGACAGAGAATAATTCACCCCTCCACTTT

V: TRBV4-3
D: -
J: TRBJ2-2
size: -
CDR3: CASSQDRGTLTGELFF
DNA: TGCGCCAGCAGCCAAGATCGGGGTACCTTGACCGGGGAGCTGTTTTTT

V: TRBV5-1
D: -
J: TRBJ1-4
size: -
CDR3: CASSIMGQGEKLFF
DNA: TGCGCCAGCTCTATAATGGGGCAGGGTGAAAAACTGTTTTTT